The T cell receptor beta chain described here comes from a study of shared clonotypes between healthy human individuals. Overall study results and limits: The low donor count limited represented genetic and exposure-history diversity. Some clonotypes were shared by all four sorted-subset donors, while others were not shared. The non-shared ones had lower generation probabilities than the shared ones. Though the depth was large, rarefaction showed that sorted-subset sequencing was incomplete.

As for this clone: Its matching antigen is unknown.

CD45RO-negative cells were positively selected for CCR7, leaving out terminally differentiated effector memory CD45RA+ cells. All the donors were Caucasian adults who lived in Nashville, Tennessee. Libraries were prepared by immunoSEQ multiplex PCR; TCRdb keeps only in-frame clonotypes and omits some of them. This sample has fewer than 800,000 clones, with about 90% found just once. The CDR3 has 16 residues. The germline V gene has CDR1 SGHNT and CDR2 YYREEE (reference sequence). Trimming shortened V by 6 bases and J by 0 bases, and 15 bases separated the two germline ends. Sequenced input: naive CD8+ T cells sorted from blood. The chain joins TRBV5-4 to TRBJ2-2, with D perhaps TRBD2 (5 bases). The TCR sequence derives from a young man in good health. The CDR3, as DNA: TGTGCCAGCACCCTCATATCCGGGACGAACACCGGGGAGCTGTTTTTT. It is translated as CASTLISGTNTGELFF.